The present TCR beta chain was sequenced within a study of T cells in Graves' hyperthyroidism and ophthalmopathy. Study outcomes and limitations: A model built on 13 V-J features separated ophthalmopathy from stable hyperthyroidism.

A remark on this clonotype: The antigen remains undetermined. A read error is possible here, since a much larger clone lies one base away.

The TCR beta CDR3 regions underwent amplification using RNA transcripts as the source. The HTBI set primed first-round TCR CDR3 RT-PCR. TCRdb reprocessed the multiplex PCR reads via MiXCR and lists one record per CDR3 protein. Among roughly 800,000 distinct CDR3 sequences listed, 35% to 40% were seen once. The V gene's germline CDR1 is SQVTM and CDR2 ANQGSEA. This CDR3 is built from 13 residues. V lost 4 bases and J 5 bases, leaving 11 bases between the germline ends. Exclusion followed for patients with uncontrolled infection, other autoimmune disease, pregnancy or lactation. Used for diagnoses were clinical symptoms, serum thyroxine and TRAb, thyroid ultrasound and orbital computed tomography.

Sequencing input: blood. V gene TRBV29-1 combines with J gene TRBJ1-4, with no clear D. The sequence was obtained from a man younger than 30 with Graves' hyperthyroidism. CDR3 sequence: CSVVLGLNEKLFF. The CDR3 region has the DNA TGCAGCGTTGTCCTCGGCTTAAATGAAAAACTGTTTTTT.